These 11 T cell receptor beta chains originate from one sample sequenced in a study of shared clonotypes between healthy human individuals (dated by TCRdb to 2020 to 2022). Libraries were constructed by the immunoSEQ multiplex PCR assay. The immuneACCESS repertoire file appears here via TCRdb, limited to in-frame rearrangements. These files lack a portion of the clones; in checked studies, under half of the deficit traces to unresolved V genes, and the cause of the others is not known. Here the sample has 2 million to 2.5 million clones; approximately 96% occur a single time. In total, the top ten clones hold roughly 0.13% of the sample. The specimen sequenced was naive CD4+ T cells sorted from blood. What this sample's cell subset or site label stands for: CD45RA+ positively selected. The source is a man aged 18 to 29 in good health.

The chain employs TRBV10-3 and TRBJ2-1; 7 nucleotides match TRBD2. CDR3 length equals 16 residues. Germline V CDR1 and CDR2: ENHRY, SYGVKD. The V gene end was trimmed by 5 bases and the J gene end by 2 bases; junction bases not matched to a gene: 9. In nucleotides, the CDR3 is TGTGCCATCAGTCCGAACGGACTAGACGCCTACAATGAGCAGTTCTTC. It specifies CAISPNGLDAYNEQFF.

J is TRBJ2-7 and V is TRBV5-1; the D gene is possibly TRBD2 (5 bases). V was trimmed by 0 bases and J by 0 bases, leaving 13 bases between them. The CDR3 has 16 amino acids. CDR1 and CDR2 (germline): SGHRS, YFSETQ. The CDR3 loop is CASSLGIGETSYEQYF. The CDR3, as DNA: TGCGCCAGCAGCTTGGGTATCGGGGAAACCTCCTACGAGCAGTACTTC.

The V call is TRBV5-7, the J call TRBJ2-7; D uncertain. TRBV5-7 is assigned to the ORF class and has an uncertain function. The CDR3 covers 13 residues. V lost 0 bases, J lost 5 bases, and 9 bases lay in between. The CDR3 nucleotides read TGTGCCAGCAGCTTGGCGGTCCTCCACGAGCAGTACTTC. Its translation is CASSLAVLHEQYF.

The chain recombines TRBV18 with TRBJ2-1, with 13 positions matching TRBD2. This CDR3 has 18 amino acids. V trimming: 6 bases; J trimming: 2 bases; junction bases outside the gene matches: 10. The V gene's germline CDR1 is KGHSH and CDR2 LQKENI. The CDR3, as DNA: TGTGCCAGCTCTGACGGACTAGCGGGAGCAGGGCCCTACAATGAGCAGTTCTTC. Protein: CASSDGLAGAGPYNEQFF.

The DNA for the CDR3 is TGTGCCAGCAGCCCGGGGGGGCGCAGGGCGAACACTGAAGCTTTCTTT. This translates into CASSPGGRRANTEAFF. The chain recombines TRBV7-8 with TRBJ1-1, with D possibly matching TRBD1 (6 bases). The V gene's germline CDR1 is SGHVS and CDR2 FQNEAQ. CDR3 length equals 16 residues. V lost 5 bases and J 1 base, leaving 17 bases between the germline ends.

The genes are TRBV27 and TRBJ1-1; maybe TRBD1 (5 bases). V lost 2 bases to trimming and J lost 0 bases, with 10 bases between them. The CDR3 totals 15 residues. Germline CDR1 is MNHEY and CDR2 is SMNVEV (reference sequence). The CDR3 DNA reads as TGTGCCAGCAGTTTAAGGGGACGGGTGAACACTGAAGCTTTCTTT. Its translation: CASSLRGRVNTEAFF.

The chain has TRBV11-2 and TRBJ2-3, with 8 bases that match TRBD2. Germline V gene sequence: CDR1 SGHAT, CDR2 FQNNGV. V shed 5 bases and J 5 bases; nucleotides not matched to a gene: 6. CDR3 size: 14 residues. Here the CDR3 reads CASSPRGGRDTQYF. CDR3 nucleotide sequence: TGTGCCAGCAGCCCTCGGGGGGGCAGAGATACGCAGTATTTT.

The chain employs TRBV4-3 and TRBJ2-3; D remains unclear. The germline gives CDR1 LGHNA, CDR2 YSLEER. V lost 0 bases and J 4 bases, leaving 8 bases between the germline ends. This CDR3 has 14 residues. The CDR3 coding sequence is TGCGCCAGCAGCCAAGAGACCTTGTCAGATACGCAGTATTTT. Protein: CASSQETLSDTQYF.

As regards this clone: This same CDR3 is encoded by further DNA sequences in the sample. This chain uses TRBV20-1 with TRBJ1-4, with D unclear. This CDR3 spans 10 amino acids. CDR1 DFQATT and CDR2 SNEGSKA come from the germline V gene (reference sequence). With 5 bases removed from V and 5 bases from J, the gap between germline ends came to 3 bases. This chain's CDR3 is CSALNEKLFF. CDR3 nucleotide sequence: TGCAGTGCTTTGAATGAAAAACTGTTTTTT.

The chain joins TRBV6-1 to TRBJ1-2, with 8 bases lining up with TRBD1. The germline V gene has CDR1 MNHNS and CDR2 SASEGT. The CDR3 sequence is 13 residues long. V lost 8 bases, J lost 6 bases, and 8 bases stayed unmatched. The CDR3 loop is CASHRGNLHGYTF. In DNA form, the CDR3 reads TGTGCCAGCCACAGGGGGAATCTCCATGGCTACACCTTC.

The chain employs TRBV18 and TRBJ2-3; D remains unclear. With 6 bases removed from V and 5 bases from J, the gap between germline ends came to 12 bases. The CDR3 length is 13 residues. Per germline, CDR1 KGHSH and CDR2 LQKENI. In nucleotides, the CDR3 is TGTGCCAGCTCGTCCGGGTTACAAGATACGCAGTATTTT. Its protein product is CASSSGLQDTQYF.